This T cell receptor (beta chain) was captured by sequencing in a study of shared clonotypes between healthy human individuals. Concerning this clone: Its antigen is not known.

CDR3 length equals 16 residues. Germline assignment: CDR1 ENHRY and CDR2 SYGVKD. V shed 3 bases and J 7 bases; nucleotides not matched to a gene: 14. The repertoire was sequenced with immunoSEQ multiplex PCR; TCRdb's copy has only in-frame clones and lacks some. This sample has approximately 2,000,000 clones, with around 93% found just once. Whole-study findings and limits: A small donor pool kept down the genetic and exposure-history diversity that was represented. The four-donor shared clonotypes exceeded non-shared clonotypes in generation probability, with non-shared ones scoring lower. The authors sampled blood alone, and tissue repertoires likely differ.

The V gene is TRBV10-3, the J gene TRBJ2-7; 8 bases agree with TRBD2. The sequence came from a man aged 18-30 years in good health. Some clones in this sample may be carry-over from other donors' samples. The source material was naive CD4+ T cells from PBMCs. The subset denotes: CD45RA+ positively selected. This CDR3 reads CAISEEPTGAGEEQYF. In DNA, the CDR3 is TGTGCCATCAGTGAAGAGCCGACGGGAGCGGGAGAAGAGCAGTACTTC.